A selection of T cell receptor beta chains follows, all from one sample in a study of blood T cell repertoires in COVID-19. TCRdb's table, derived via immunoSEQ multiplex PCR, lists solely in-frame clones and lacks some. The data contain some 300,000 clones, about nine tenths of them singletons. Sequenced input: peripheral blood. All receptors derive from a woman aged 30 to 39 with COVID-19, enrolled during active disease. The CDR3 runs from the conserved cysteine through the conserved F or W. The order of the fields is V gene, D gene, clone size, J gene, CDR3 protein, CDR3 DNA. A D gene is named only where the DNA matches it firmly. For some rows the clone size is stated as once, few or many, or as a class when expanded; others skip it.

TRBV5-1	TRBD2	once	TRBJ2-2	CASSLAVAGDGGELFF	TGCGCCAGCAGCTTGGCGGTGGCGGGGGATGGCGGGGAGCTGTTTTTT
TRBV5-5	.	.	TRBJ1-3	CASSAAGQNTIYF	TGTGCCAGCAGCGCCGCAGGGCAGAACACCATATATTTT
TRBV15	TRBD1	.	TRBJ2-2	CATERRTGNTGELFF	TGTGCCACCGAACGCCGGACAGGGAACACCGGGGAGCTGTTTTTT
TRBV28	.	.	TRBJ1-1	CASSFPRPNTEAFF	TGTGCCAGCAGTTTCCCCAGGCCGAACACTGAAGCTTTCTTT
TRBV13	TRBD2	.	TRBJ2-5	CASSPRPGGQETQYF	TGTGCCAGCAGCCCCAGGCCGGGGGGGCAAGAGACCCAGTACTTC
TRBV6-5	.	.	TRBJ2-1	CASSYRGGLGEQFF	TGTGCCAGCAGTTACCGTGGTGGGCTTGGTGAGCAGTTCTTC
TRBV19	.	.	TRBJ1-2	CASSIRDYNGYTF	TGTGCCAGTAGTATCCGGGACTATAATGGCTACACCTTC
TRBV11-2	.	.	TRBJ1-3	CASSFQPGDSGNTIYF	TGTGCCAGCAGCTTTCAACCGGGAGACTCTGGAAACACCATATATTTT
TRBV14	.	.	TRBJ2-4	CASSQTGVNIQYF	TGTGCCAGCAGCCAGACCGGGGTAAACATTCAGTACTTC
TRBV19	.	few	TRBJ2-2	CASSFNTGELFF	TGTGCCAGCTCCTTTAACACCGGGGAGCTGTTTTTT
TRBV30	.	.	TRBJ1-4	CAWIWEEKLFF	TGTGCCTGGATTTGGGAGGAAAAACTGTTTTTT
TRBV5-4	.	.	TRBJ2-7	CASSDLGYEQYF	TGTGCCAGCAGCGACTTAGGATACGAGCAGTACTTC
TRBV15	.	.	TRBJ1-2	CATSRDNRVGYGYTF	TGTGCCACCAGCAGAGATAACAGGGTCGGCTATGGCTACACCTTC
TRBV11-2	.	.	TRBJ2-1	CASSKSGIDEQFF	TGTGCCAGCAGCAAATCAGGGATAGATGAGCAGTTCTTC
TRBV6-2/TRBV6-3	TRBD1	.	TRBJ2-3	CASSYSRQGNTDTQYF	TGTGCCAGCAGTTACTCGAGACAGGGGAACACAGATACGCAGTATTTT
TRBV5-8	TRBD2	once	TRBJ2-1	CASSRTGLAAVYNEQFF	TGTGCCAGCAGCCGGACGGGACTAGCGGCGGTCTACAATGAGCAGTTCTTC
TRBV19	.	.	TRBJ2-2	CASTALVVEGGPFATGELFF	TGTGCCAGTACCGCTCTCGTCGTTGAGGGGGGGCCGTTTGCAACCGGGGAGCTGTTTTTT
TRBV4-3	.	.	TRBJ1-6	CASSQAGGGVSPLHF	TGCGCCAGCAGCCAGGCCGGAGGTGGGGTTTCACCCCTCCACTTT
TRBV5-1	.	.	TRBJ1-4	CASSLGPLAFNEKLFF	TGCGCCAGCAGCTTGGGCCCTCTGGCCTTTAATGAAAAACTGTTTTTT
TRBV7-9	TRBD1	.	TRBJ1-4	CASSQDRGRKLFF	TGTGCCAGCAGCCAGGACAGGGGACGAAAACTGTTTTTT
TRBV4-2	TRBD2	.	TRBJ2-3	CASSQVVPRGAGGSDTQYF	TGTGCCAGCAGCCAAGTGGTACCCAGGGGAGCGGGGGGATCAGATACGCAGTATTTT
TRBV7-9	TRBD2	.	TRBJ2-7	CASSSKLAGFYEQYF	TGTGCCAGCAGCTCCAAGCTAGCGGGTTTTTACGAGCAGTACTTC
TRBV5-1	.	.	TRBJ1-1	CASSLGGGTEAFF	TGCGCCAGCAGCTTGGGGGGCGGCACTGAAGCTTTCTTT
TRBV4-2	.	.	TRBJ1-1	CASSQTRVNTEAFF	TGTGCCAGCAGCCAAACCAGGGTGAACACTGAAGCTTTCTTT
TRBV7-9	.	.	TRBJ2-5	CASSPRSGVETQYF	TGTGCCAGCAGCCCCCGTTCGGGGGTAGAGACCCAGTACTTC
TRBV28	TRBD1	.	TRBJ1-1	CASSDPGGGENTEAFF	TGTGCCAGCAGCGACCCAGGAGGGGGCGAAAACACTGAAGCTTTCTTT
TRBV15	.	.	TRBJ1-4	CATSRSPTGNEKLFF	TGTGCCACCAGCAGATCACCTACAGGGAATGAAAAACTGTTTTTT
TRBV12-3/TRBV12-4	TRBD1	.	TRBJ1-1	CASSPAGTGEAFF	TGTGCCAGCAGTCCCGCCGGGACAGGGGAAGCTTTCTTT
TRBV3-1/TRBV3-2	TRBD1	once	TRBJ1-1	CASSRRTGQTEAFF	TGTGCCAGCAGCCGACGGACAGGGCAAACTGAAGCTTTCTTT
TRBV7-8	.	.	TRBJ2-3	CASSLSGRAQYF	TGTGCCAGCAGCTTATCAGGCAGGGCGCAGTATTTT
TRBV5-1	.	once	TRBJ1-1	CASSSDSSEAFF	TGCGCCAGCAGCTCGGACAGTTCTGAAGCTTTCTTT
TRBV5-1	.	.	TRBJ2-5	CASSVDTQETQYF	TGCGCCAGCAGCGTGGACACCCAAGAGACCCAGTACTTC
TRBV19	.	.	TRBJ2-5	CASSTRLVETQYF	TGTGCCAGTAGTACCCGACTGGTTGAGACCCAGTACTTC
TRBV6-6	.	.	TRBJ1-4	CASRQGGLGEKLFF	TGTGCCAGCAGACAGGGAGGGCTCGGTGAAAAACTGTTTTTT
TRBV9	TRBD1	once	TRBJ2-2	CASSPRTGKIGELFF	TGTGCCAGCAGCCCCCGGACAGGGAAGATCGGGGAGCTGTTTTTT
TRBV6-4	TRBD2	.	TRBJ2-1	CASSVLAGGWNEQFF	TGTGCCAGCAGTGTTCTAGCGGGGGGTTGGAATGAGCAGTTCTTC
TRBV6-1	.	.	TRBJ1-5	CASSEEEGGWQPQHF	TGTGCCAGCAGTGAAGAGGAGGGAGGATGGCAGCCCCAGCATTTT
TRBV6-5	.	.	TRBJ1-1	CASGRGNTEAFF	TGTGCCAGCGGGAGGGGGAACACTGAAGCTTTCTTT
TRBV12-3/TRBV12-4	TRBD2	.	TRBJ2-7	CASSLGEGQYF	TGTGCCAGCAGTCTCGGGGAGGGGCAGTACTTC
TRBV5-4	TRBD1	once	TRBJ2-2	CASSPQTGGASGELFF	TGTGCCAGCAGCCCCCAGACAGGGGGCGCCTCCGGGGAGCTGTTTTTT
TRBV9	TRBD1	.	TRBJ2-2	CASSARLQGAAGELFF	TGTGCCAGCAGCGCCCGACTACAGGGGGCTGCCGGGGAGCTGTTTTTT
TRBV24-1	.	.	TRBJ2-2	CAAEGPTGELFF	TGTGCCGCCGAGGGTCCCACCGGGGAGCTGTTTTTT
TRBV6-5	.	.	TRBJ1-2	CASSYAGGRDGYTF	TGTGCCAGCAGTTACGCTGGTGGTCGCGATGGCTACACCTTC
TRBV19	TRBD1	.	TRBJ1-5	CASSIRTGRGVGNQPQHF	TGTGCCAGTAGTATTCGGACAGGGCGAGGGGTGGGCAATCAGCCCCAGCATTTT